This TCR beta chain was sequenced during a study of blood T cell repertoires in COVID-19. Germline values: CDR1 SGHRS, CDR2 YFSETQ. Trimming cost V 3 bases and J 3 bases; bases outside gene matches: 6. The CDR3 length is 14 residues. Per the study methods: Amplification of reference gene primers was used by the study to estimate nucleated cell counts. Profiled with immunoSEQ multiplex PCR; TCRdb holds only in-frame clones, not every one. V, J and clone size were drawn from that table, and D and trimming were deduced from the DNA. Of about 220,000 clones listed, about nine tenths are singletons. The genes are TRBV5-1 and TRBJ2-7; 7 nucleotides line up with TRBD1. Material: peripheral blood. This TCR derives from a man aged 25-45 years who had recovered from COVID-19. In DNA, the CDR3 is TGCGCCAGCAGCTCCGGGACAGCCAACTACGAGCAGTACTTC. Translation: CASSSGTANYEQYF.